This TCR beta chain was recorded in a study of T cell responses to AZD1222 COVID-19 vaccine. This table comes from immunoSEQ multiplex PCR, and its TCRdb copy is limited to in-frame clones, with some not included. Here the sample spans around 160,000 clones, roughly 94% being singletons. Between the trimmed V and J ends, which lost 1 base and 8 bases, there was a span of 10 bases. Per germline, CDR1 SGHNT and CDR2 YYREEE (reference sequence). The CDR3 loop spans 13 amino acids. The source of this sequence is an adult in good health. The specimen comprised peripheral blood, sampled on day 0 of AZD1222 vaccination. The V gene is TRBV5-4, the J gene TRBJ2-1; D might be TRBD2 (5 bases). The CDR3 coding sequence is TGTGCCAGCAGCTTGCGTGCGGAGGATGAGCAGTTCTTC. Encoded protein: CASSLRAEDEQFF.